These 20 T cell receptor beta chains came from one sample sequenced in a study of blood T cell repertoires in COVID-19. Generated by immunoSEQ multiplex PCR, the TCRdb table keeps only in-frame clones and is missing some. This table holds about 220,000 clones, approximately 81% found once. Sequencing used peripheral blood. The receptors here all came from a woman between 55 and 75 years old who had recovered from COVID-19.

CDR3 loop: CASTETGDHGYTF. CDR3 coding DNA: TGTGCCAGCACCGAGACAGGGGACCATGGCTACACCTTC. This chain joins TRBV7-9 and TRBJ1-2; 8 bases agree with TRBD1. Germline V gene lookup returns CDR1 SEHNR and CDR2 FQNEAQ (reference sequence). This CDR3 region has 13 residues. V lost 7 bases, J lost 6 bases, and 7 bases stayed unmatched. The full variable domain, its missing parts supplied by reference TRBV7-9 and TRBJ1-2, is DTGVSQNPRHKITKRGQNVTFRCDPISEHNRLYWYRQTLGQGPEFLTYFQNEAQLEKSRLLSDRFSAERPKGSFSTLEIQRTEQGDSAMYLCASTETGDHGYTFGSGTRLTVV.

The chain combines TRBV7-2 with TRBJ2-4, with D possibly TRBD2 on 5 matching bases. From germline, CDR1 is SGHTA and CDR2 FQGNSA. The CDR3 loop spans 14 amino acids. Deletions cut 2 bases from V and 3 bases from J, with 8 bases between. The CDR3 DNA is TGTGCCAGCAGCTTAAATGCGGGCAAAAACATTCAGTACTTC. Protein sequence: CASSLNAGKNIQYF.

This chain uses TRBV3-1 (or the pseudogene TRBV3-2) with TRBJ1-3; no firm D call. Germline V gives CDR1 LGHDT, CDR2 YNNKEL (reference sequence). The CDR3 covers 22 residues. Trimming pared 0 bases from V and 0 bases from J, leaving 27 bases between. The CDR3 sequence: CASSQDLGARIHPSFSGNTIYF. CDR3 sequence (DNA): TGTGCCAGCAGCCAAGATCTGGGAGCCCGGATTCACCCTTCTTTCTCTGGAAACACCATATATTTT.

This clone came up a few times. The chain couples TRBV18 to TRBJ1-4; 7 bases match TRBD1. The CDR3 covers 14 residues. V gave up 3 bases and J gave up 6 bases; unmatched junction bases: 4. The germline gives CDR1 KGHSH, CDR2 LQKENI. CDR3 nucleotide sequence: TGTGCCAGCTCACCTGGGACAGAGGATGAAAAACTGTTTTTT. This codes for CASSPGTEDEKLFF.

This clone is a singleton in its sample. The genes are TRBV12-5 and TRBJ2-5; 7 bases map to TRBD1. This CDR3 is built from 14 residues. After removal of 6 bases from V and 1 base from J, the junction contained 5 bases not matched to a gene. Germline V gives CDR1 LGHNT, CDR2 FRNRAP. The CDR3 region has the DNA TGTGCTAGTGGGACAGGGACCATCCAAGAGACCCAGTACTTC. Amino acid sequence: CASGTGTIQETQYF.

The CDR3 coding sequence is TGTGCCAGCAGCCCTCGACAGACCCGAACGGCTGAAGCTTTCTTT. It is translated as CASSPRQTRTAEAFF. The V and J genes are TRBV5-4 and TRBJ1-1; TRBD1 might be the D (5 bases). This CDR3 comprises 15 residues. V lost 4 bases to trimming and J lost 6 bases, with 19 bases between them. Germline CDR1 is SGHNT and CDR2 is YYREEE (reference sequence).

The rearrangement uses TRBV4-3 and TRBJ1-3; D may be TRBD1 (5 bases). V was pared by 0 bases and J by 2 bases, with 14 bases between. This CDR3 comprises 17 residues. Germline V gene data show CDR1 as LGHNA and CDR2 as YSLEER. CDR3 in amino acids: CASSQDKAGPPGNTIYF. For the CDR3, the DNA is TGCGCCAGCAGCCAAGATAAGGCGGGGCCCCCTGGAAACACCATATATTTT.

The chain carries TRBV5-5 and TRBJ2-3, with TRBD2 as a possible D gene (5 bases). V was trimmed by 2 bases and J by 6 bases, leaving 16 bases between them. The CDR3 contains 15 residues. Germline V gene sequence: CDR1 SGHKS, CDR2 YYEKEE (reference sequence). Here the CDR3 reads CASSFGITLTDTQYF. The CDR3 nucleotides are TGTGCCAGCAGCTTCGGGATTACACTCACGGATACGCAGTATTTT.

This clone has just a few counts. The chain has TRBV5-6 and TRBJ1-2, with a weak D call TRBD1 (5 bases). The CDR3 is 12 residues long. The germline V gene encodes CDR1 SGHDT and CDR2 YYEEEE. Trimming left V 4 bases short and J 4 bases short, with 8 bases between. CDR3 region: CASSPGPYGYTF. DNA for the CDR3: TGTGCCAGCAGCCCAGGGCCCTATGGCTACACCTTC. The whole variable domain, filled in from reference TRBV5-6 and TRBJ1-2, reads DAGVTQSPTHLIKTRGQQVTLRCSPKSGHDTVSWYQQALGQGPQFIFQYYEEEERQRGNFPDRFSGHQFPNYSSELNVNALLLGDSALYLCASSPGPYGYTFGSGTRLTVV.

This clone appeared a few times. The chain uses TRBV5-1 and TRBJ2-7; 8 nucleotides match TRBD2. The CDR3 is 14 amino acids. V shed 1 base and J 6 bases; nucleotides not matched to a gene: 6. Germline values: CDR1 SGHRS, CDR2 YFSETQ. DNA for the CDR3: TGCGCCAGCAGCTTGTCTAGCGGGCCTACCGAGCAGTACTTC. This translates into CASSLSSGPTEQYF. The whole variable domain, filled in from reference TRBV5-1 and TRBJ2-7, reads KAGVTQTPRYLIKTRGQQVTLSCSPISGHRSVSWYQQTPGQGLQFLFEYFSETQRNKGNFPGRFSGRQFSNSRSEMNVSTLELGDSALYLCASSLSSGPTEQYFGPGTRLTVT.

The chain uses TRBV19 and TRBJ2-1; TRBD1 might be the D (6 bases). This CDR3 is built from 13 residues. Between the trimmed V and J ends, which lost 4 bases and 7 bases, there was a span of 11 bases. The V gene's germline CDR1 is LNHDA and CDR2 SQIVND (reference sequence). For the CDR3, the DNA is TGTGCCAGTAGTAGCCAGGGGAATAATGAGCAGTTCTTC. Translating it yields CASSSQGNNEQFF.

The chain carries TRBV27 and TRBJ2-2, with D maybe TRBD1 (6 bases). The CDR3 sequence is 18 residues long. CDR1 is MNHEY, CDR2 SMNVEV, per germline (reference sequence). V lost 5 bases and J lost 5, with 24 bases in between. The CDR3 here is CASSPTGQIHYPTGELFF. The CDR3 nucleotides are TGTGCCAGCAGTCCTACCGGACAGATACATTATCCTACCGGGGAGCTGTTTTTT.

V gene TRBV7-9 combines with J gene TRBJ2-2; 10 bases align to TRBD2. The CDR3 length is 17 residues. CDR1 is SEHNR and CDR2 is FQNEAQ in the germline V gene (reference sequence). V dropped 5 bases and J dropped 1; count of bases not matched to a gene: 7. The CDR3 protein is CASSRPPSGGNTGELFF. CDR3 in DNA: TGTGCCAGCAGCCGCCCCCCTAGCGGGGGGAACACCGGGGAGCTGTTTTTT.

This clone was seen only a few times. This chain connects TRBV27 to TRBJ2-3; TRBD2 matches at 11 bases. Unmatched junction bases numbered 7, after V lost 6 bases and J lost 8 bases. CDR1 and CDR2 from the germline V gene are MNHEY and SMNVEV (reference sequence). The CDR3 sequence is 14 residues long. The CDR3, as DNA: TGTGCCAGCAGCCTTAGCGGGGGGGTAGGTACGCAGTATTTT. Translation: CASSLSGGVGTQYF.

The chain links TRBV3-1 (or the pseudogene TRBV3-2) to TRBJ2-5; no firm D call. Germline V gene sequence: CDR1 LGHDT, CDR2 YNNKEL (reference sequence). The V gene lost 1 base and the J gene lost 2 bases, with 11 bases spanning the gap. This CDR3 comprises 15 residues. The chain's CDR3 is CASSQGNIEQETQYF. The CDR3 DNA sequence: TGTGCCAGCAGCCAAGGTAATATAGAGCAAGAGACCCAGTACTTC.

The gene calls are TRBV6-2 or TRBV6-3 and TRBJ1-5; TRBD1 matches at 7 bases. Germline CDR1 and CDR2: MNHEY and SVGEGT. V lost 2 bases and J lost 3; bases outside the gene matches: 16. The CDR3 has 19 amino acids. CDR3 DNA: TGTGCCAGCAGTTACCGCCCTCGGCGGGACAGTTCCCTCAATCAGCCCCAGCATTTT. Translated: CASSYRPRRDSSLNQPQHF.

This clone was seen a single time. The CDR3 DNA follows: TGTGCCAGCAGCCAAGAGATGCTAGCGGGGGGGCCCAGGGGTCCCGAGCAGTACTTC. Protein product: CASSQEMLAGGPRGPEQYF. V gene TRBV4-2 combines with J gene TRBJ2-7; 12 bases are shared with TRBD2. Trimming took 0 bases from V and 6 from J; bases not matched to a gene: 15. Germline V CDR1 and CDR2: LGHNA, YNFKEQ. The CDR3 is 19 residues long.

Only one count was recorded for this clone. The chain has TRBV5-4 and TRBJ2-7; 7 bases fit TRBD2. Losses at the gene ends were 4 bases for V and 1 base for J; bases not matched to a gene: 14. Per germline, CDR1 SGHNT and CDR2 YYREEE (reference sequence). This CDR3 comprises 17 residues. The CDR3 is CASSPGGPLGGSYEQYF. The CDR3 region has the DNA TGTGCCAGCAGCCCGGGGGGACCGCTTGGCGGTTCCTACGAGCAGTACTTC.

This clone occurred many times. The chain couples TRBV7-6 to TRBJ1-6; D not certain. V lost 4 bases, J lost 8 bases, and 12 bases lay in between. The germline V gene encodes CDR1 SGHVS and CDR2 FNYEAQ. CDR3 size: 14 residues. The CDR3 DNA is TGTGCCAGCAGCTCCGACTGGCAAGATTCACCCCTCCACTTT. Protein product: CASSSDWQDSPLHF.

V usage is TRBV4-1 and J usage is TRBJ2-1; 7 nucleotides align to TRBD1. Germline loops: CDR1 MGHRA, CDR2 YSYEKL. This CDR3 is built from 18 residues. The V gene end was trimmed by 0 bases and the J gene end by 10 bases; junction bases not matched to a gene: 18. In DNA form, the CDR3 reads TGCGCCAGCAGCCAAGATTTCGCCGACAGGGAAGGGTTTGGGGAGCAGTTCTTC. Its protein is CASSQDFADREGFGEQFF.